The rows below give T cell receptor beta chains drawn from one sample of a study of shared clonotypes between healthy human individuals. Produced via immunoSEQ multiplex PCR; TCRdb's table is partial and in-frame only. The profile shows about 1 million clones, around 76% of them singletons. The sequenced material came from memory CD4+ T cells sorted from blood. These receptors were taken from a man in his late teens or twenties in good health. Each CDR3 is given with its conserved first and last residue. D genes are given only for firm matches. The size entry is marked missing in some rows and otherwise reads once, few, many or a size class.

size	D	J	V	DNA	CDR3
few	-	TRBJ1-6	TRBV30	TGTGCCTGGAACCTACGGGTTTCCTATAATTCACCCCTCCACTTT	CAWNLRVSYNSPLHF
many	-	TRBJ1-2	TRBV4-3	TGCGCCAGCAGCCAAGAATGGACAGAGTATGGCTACACCTTC	CASSQEWTEYGYTF
-	TRBD1	TRBJ2-1	TRBV7-9	TGTGCCAGCAGCTCGGACAGGTCCGGGCAGTTCTTC	CASSSDRSGQFF
-	-	TRBJ2-7	TRBV4-3	TGCGCCAGCAGCCAAGATAGGGCCGCTACCTACGAGCAGTACTTC	CASSQDRAATYEQYF
-	-	TRBJ2-2	TRBV9	TGTGCCAGCAGCGTAGATTTAGCGAACACCGGGGAGCTGTTTTTT	CASSVDLANTGELFF
-	TRBD1	TRBJ1-6	TRBV23-1	TGCGCCAGCAGTCACGGGACAGGGGGCTATAATTCACCCCTCCACTTT	CASSHGTGGYNSPLHF
few	TRBD1	TRBJ2-4	TRBV6-5	TGTGCCAGCAGTTTGAGTACAGGGGGGAACATTCAGTACTTC	CASSLSTGGNIQYF
-	TRBD2	TRBJ2-5	TRBV29-1	TGCAGCGTTGCACTAGCGGGGGCCCATGTTGGGACCCAGTACTTC	CSVALAGAHVGTQYF
-	TRBD1	TRBJ2-2	TRBV29-1	TGCAGCGTTGCCGGGACAGGGTTCGAGAGGACCGGGGAGCTGTTTTTT	CSVAGTGFERTGELFF
-	TRBD1	TRBJ1-4	TRBV4-1	TGCGCCAGCAGCCAAGAAAACAGGGGGTTGGATGAAAAACTGTTTTTT	CASSQENRGLDEKLFF
-	-	TRBJ1-3	TRBV28	TGTGCCAGCGGGGGAAACACCATATATTTT	CASGGNTIYF
-	TRBD1	TRBJ1-2	TRBV5-1	TGCGCCAGCAGCGATACAGGGGGCGACTATGGCTACACCTTC	CASSDTGGDYGYTF
-	-	TRBJ1-3	TRBV7-8	TGTGCCAGCAGCTGGGTTCAGGGTACTGGTGGAAACACCATATATTTT	CASSWVQGTGGNTIYF
-	TRBD2	TRBJ2-2	TRBV4-1	TGCGCCAGCAGCCAGATTGGACTAGCGGGCAGTCCGAACACCGGGGAGCTGTTTTTT	CASSQIGLAGSPNTGELFF
-	TRBD2	TRBJ2-5	TRBV10-1	TGCGCCAGCAGTGAGAGCGGGGGGACCGAAGAGACCCAGTACTTC	CASSESGGTEETQYF
-	TRBD1	TRBJ2-7	TRBV6-6	TGTGCCAGCAGTTACTCCGGGACAGGGCCCTACGAGCAGTACTTC	CASSYSGTGPYEQYF
-	TRBD2	TRBJ2-6	TRBV5-1	TGCGCCTCAGGGAGGGGCGAGGGGCGCTCTGGGGCCAACGTCCTGACTTTC	CASGRGEGRSGANVLTF
once	-	TRBJ1-2	TRBV7-2	TGTGCCAGCAGCTTGACGGTGGACTATGGCTACACCTTC	CASSLTVDYGYTF
-	-	TRBJ1-4	TRBV30	TGTGCCTGGAGTTACCTGGGGACAACTAATGAAAAACTGTTTTTT	CAWSYLGTTNEKLFF
-	-	TRBJ1-5	TRBV10-3	TGTGCCATCAGTGAGACAGGGATTAGCAATCAGCCCCAGCATTTT	CAISETGISNQPQHF
-	-	TRBJ2-5	TRBV6-5	TGTGCCAGCAGCCCTACTACCCGCCAAGAGACCCAGTACTTC	CASSPTTRQETQYF
-	TRBD2	TRBJ2-3	TRBV13	TGTGCCAGCAGCTCAACTAGCGGTAGCACAGATACGCAGTATTTT	CASSSTSGSTDTQYF
-	TRBD1	TRBJ1-2	TRBV28	TGTGCCAGCAGTTCACAGGGGCCTAACTATGGCTACACCTTC	CASSSQGPNYGYTF
few	TRBD1	TRBJ1-1	TRBV10-3	TGTGCCATCAGTGAGTCAGGGGGCAAGGTCACTGAAGCTTTCTTT	CAISESGGKVTEAFF
-	-	TRBJ1-1	TRBV18	TGTGCCAGCTCCTCGAACACTGAAGCTTTCTTT	CASSSNTEAFF
many	-	TRBJ2-7	TRBV30	TGTGCCTGGAGTATTACCCCCGGTCCGAACGAGCAGTACTTC	CAWSITPGPNEQYF
-	-	TRBJ1-6	TRBV2	TGTGCCAGCAGCAGCGACTATAATTCACCCCTCCACTTT	CASSSDYNSPLHF
few	-	TRBJ2-5	TRBV21-1	TGTGCCAGCAGCAAAGAGTCGGTTAGGGGACACCAAGAGACCCAGTACTTC	CASSKESVRGHQETQYF
few	-	TRBJ1-5	TRBV15	TGTGCCACCAGCACGCAGGGGAGAGTCAATAGCAATCAGCCCCAGCATTTT	CATSTQGRVNSNQPQHF
-	TRBD2	TRBJ2-1	TRBV9	TGTGCCAGCAGCGTAGTCGCTAGCGGCTACAATGAGCAGTTCTTC	CASSVVASGYNEQFF
many	-	TRBJ2-3	TRBV5-6	TGTGCCAGCAGCTTTATGAGCACAGATACGCAGTATTTT	CASSFMSTDTQYF
-	TRBD2	TRBJ2-1	TRBV7-7	TGTGCTAGCAGCGAGGGACTAGCCTCCAATGAGCAGTTCTTC	CASSEGLASNEQFF
-	-	TRBJ1-6	TRBV7-2	TGTGCCAGCAGCTTAAAGGCAGGAATCACACCCCTCCACTTT	CASSLKAGITPLHF
-	-	TRBJ2-3	TRBV5-1	TGCGCCAGCAGCCCAAGGCTGCGGGAAGGCACAGATACGCAGTATTTT	CASSPRLREGTDTQYF
-	TRBD2	TRBJ2-2	TRBV7-9	TGTGCCAGCAGCCCCAAAACCGGGACTAGCGGGAGGGCCCCGGAGCTGTTTTTT	CASSPKTGTSGRAPELFF
-	-	TRBJ2-5	TRBV10-3	TGTGCCATCAGTGAGTCGGCCCCCCGTGGCGGGGGCAGTGAGACCCAGTACTTC	CAISESAPRGGGSETQYF
-	TRBD1	TRBJ2-1	TRBV29-1	TGCAGCGTTAAGGGGAACAGGGGAAAGGACTATGAGCAGTTCTTC	CSVKGNRGKDYEQFF
-	TRBD2	TRBJ2-5	TRBV19	TGTGCCAGTAGAACTAGCGAGCCAGGAGAGACCCAGTACTTC	CASRTSEPGETQYF
-	-	TRBJ2-7	TRBV7-9	TGTGCCAGCAGCCTACCCAGTTCCGGGTACGAGCAGTACTTC	CASSLPSSGYEQYF
few	TRBD1	TRBJ1-2	TRBV5-1	TGCGCCAGCAGCTTGGGGGGACAGACAAAAAATGGCTACACCTTC	CASSLGGQTKNGYTF
-	-	TRBJ2-7	TRBV2	TGTGCCAGCAGTGAGGAGGGCAGCGCCTCCTACGAGCAGTACTTC	CASSEEGSASYEQYF
-	-	TRBJ2-7	TRBV6-5	TGTGCCAGCAGTTACTCCGGGACGCTTAGAAAGCAGTACTTC	CASSYSGTLRKQYF
-	-	TRBJ1-3	TRBV4-1	TGCGCCACCTCAGACCGTGACTCTGGAAACACCATATATTTT	CATSDRDSGNTIYF
few	-	TRBJ2-2	TRBV6-1	TGTGCCAGCAGTAGAAAGGGTAACACCGGGGAGCTGTTTTTT	CASSRKGNTGELFF
-	TRBD2	TRBJ2-1	TRBV11-2	TGTGCCAGCAGCTCGTCGCGGGAGGGCCGGGGTGAGCAGTTCTTC	CASSSSREGRGEQFF
-	-	TRBJ1-3	TRBV7-8	TGTGCCAGCAGCTTAGTGAGCCGGTCCTTAACTGGAAACACCATATATTTT	CASSLVSRSLTGNTIYF
-	TRBD2	TRBJ2-7	TRBV5-1	TGCGCCAGCAGCTTGGCGGGACTAGCGAAAGACGAGCAGTACTTC	CASSLAGLAKDEQYF
-	TRBD1	TRBJ2-5	TRBV15	TGTGCCACCAGCAGAGAAGGGGGCGTGCAAGAGACCCAGTACTTC	CATSREGGVQETQYF
many	TRBD2	TRBJ2-5	TRBV25-1	TGTGCCAGCAGTGGGACTAGCGGGGGGGAGACCCAGTACTTC	CASSGTSGGETQYF
-	-	TRBJ1-1	TRBV7-7	TGTGCTAGCAGCTTAACTCAGGTCACTGAAGCTTTCTTT	CASSLTQVTEAFF
-	-	TRBJ1-2	TRBV9	TGTGCCAGCAGCGTAGATTGGGGTTCTGGCGGCTACACCTTC	CASSVDWGSGGYTF
-	TRBD2	TRBJ2-7	TRBV10-3	TGTGCCATCAGGTTGACTAGCGGAACATACGAGCAGTACTTC	CAIRLTSGTYEQYF
once	-	TRBJ1-1	TRBV4-3	TGCGCCAGCAGCCAAGAAGGCGGGAACACTGAAGCTTTCTTT	CASSQEGGNTEAFF
-	-	TRBJ2-7	TRBV6-5	TGTGCCAGCAGTTACGTCGGGCGACTTGGGTACTTC	CASSYVGRLGYF
once	-	TRBJ2-7	TRBV6-4	TGTGCCAGCAGTGAGGGCGGAGCGCAACCGGACTACGAGCAGTACTTC	CASSEGGAQPDYEQYF
-	-	TRBJ2-2	TRBV5-1	TGCGCCAGCAGCTTGAGCGCACCGACCGGGGAGCTGTTTTTT	CASSLSAPTGELFF
-	-	TRBJ2-5	TRBV29-1	TGCAGCGCTGGGACTCCGCCTGGAGAGACCCAGTACTTC	CSAGTPPGETQYF
-	-	TRBJ1-3	TRBV9	TGTGCCAGCAGTACAGCCGGGGGGACTGGAAACACCATATATTTT	CASSTAGGTGNTIYF
-	TRBD1	TRBJ1-2	TRBV28	TGTGCCAGCAGTTCTACAGGGGATGGCTACACCTTC	CASSSTGDGYTF
-	TRBD2	TRBJ2-1	TRBV4-1	TGCGCCAGCAGCCAAGAGGTGGGACTAGCGGGAGGGGATGAGCAGTTCTTC	CASSQEVGLAGGDEQFF